This passage covers 15 T cell receptor beta chains from one sample sequenced in a study of T-cell reconstitution after alpha-beta-depleted transplantation in children. A library of TCRbeta sequences, prepared with unique molecular identifiers, was generated. TCRdb fed the PCR reads into MiXCR, producing one record per CDR3 protein. In the table there are 450,000 to 600,000 distinct CDR3 sequences, about a sixth of which are singletons. Material: PBMCs from the stem cell graft donor, obtained from the stem cell graft. The receptors derive from a human donor who donated a stem cell graft to a child with acute lymphoblastic leukemia.

The J gene is TRBJ1-2, the V gene TRBV29-1; perhaps TRBD1 as D (5 bases). Trimming took 3 bases from V and 0 from J, leaving 11 bases between them. From germline, CDR1 is SQVTM and CDR2 ANQGSEA. The CDR3 has 14 residues. The CDR3 spells CSVEGEASNYGYTF. The CDR3 DNA follows: TGCAGCGTTGAGGGGGAAGCATCTAACTATGGCTACACCTTC.

The chain joins TRBV5-1 to TRBJ2-7, with D tentatively TRBD1 or TRBD2 (5 bases each). Germline loops: CDR1 SGHRS, CDR2 YFSETQ. This CDR3 is 12 amino acids long. V was cut by 1 base and J by 5 bases, with 7 bases left in between. The CDR3 DNA is TGCGCCAGCAGCTTGCGGGACCACGAGCAGTACTTC. Protein product: CASSLRDHEQYF. Full variable domain (outside the CDR3, taken from reference TRBV5-1 and TRBJ2-7): KAGVTQTPRYLIKTRGQQVTLSCSPISGHRSVSWYQQTPGQGLQFLFEYFSETQRNKGNFPGRFSGRQFSNSRSEMNVSTLELGDSALYLCASSLRDHEQYFGPGTRLTVT.

In its sample, this clonotype was seen a few times. The V and J genes are TRBV10-3 and TRBJ2-7, with TRBD2 matching 10 bases. This CDR3 comprises 14 residues. The J segment lost 4 bases and the V segment lost 6 bases, leaving 6 bases of the junction unmatched. Looked up from germline, CDR1 is ENHRY and CDR2 is SYGVKD. The CDR3 is CAIRVASGSYEQYF. The DNA of the CDR3 is TGTGCCATCAGGGTCGCTAGCGGGAGTTACGAGCAGTACTTC.

This clonotype was counted only a few times. This chain uses TRBV7-2 with TRBJ2-1; D assignment may be TRBD1 or TRBD2 (5 bases each). The CDR3 sequence is 15 residues long. CDR1 is SGHTA, CDR2 FQGNSA, per germline. Trimming removed 1 base at V and 7 bases at J, with 14 bases between. Written as DNA, the CDR3 is TGTGCCAGCAGCTTAGTGGGGACCAACGGGAATGAGCAGTTCTTC. Translating it yields CASSLVGTNGNEQFF.

For the CDR3, the DNA is TGCAGTGCTAGAGATATCGGCTTAGCTAACTATGGCTACACCTTC. It translates to CSARDIGLANYGYTF. The rearrangement joins TRBV20-1 to TRBJ1-2; D is unclear. Per the germline V gene, CDR1 is DFQATT and CDR2 is SNEGSKA (reference sequence). With 0 bases removed from V and 0 bases from J, the gap between germline ends came to 11 bases. The CDR3 spans 15 residues.

V and J are TRBV4-1 and TRBJ1-3; D not resolved. In germline, CDR1 is MGHRA, CDR2 YSYEKL. This CDR3 region has 17 residues. Trimming pared 1 base from V and 2 bases from J, leaving 15 bases between. Here the CDR3 reads CASSQVGLVAPGNTIYF. Written as DNA, the CDR3 is TGCGCCAGCAGCCAAGTAGGCCTGGTTGCGCCTGGAAACACCATATATTTT.

This clonotype was seen a handful of times. The CDR3: CASSQDIGGAGHEQFF. CDR3 nucleotide sequence: TGTGCCAGCAGCCAAGATATCGGGGGAGCGGGCCATGAGCAGTTCTTC. The gene calls are TRBV3-1 and TRBJ2-1; perhaps TRBD2 as D (6 bases). Between the trimmed V and J ends, which lost 0 bases and 8 bases, there was a span of 17 bases. CDR1 is LGHDT, CDR2 YNNKEL, per germline (reference sequence). This CDR3 region has 16 residues.

The chain couples TRBV25-1 to TRBJ1-5; D is possibly TRBD1 (5 bases). The CDR3 covers 17 residues. V was trimmed by 7 bases and J by 7 bases, leaving 26 bases between them. Germline loops: CDR1 MGHDK, CDR2 SYGVNS. CDR3 DNA sequence: TGTGCCAGCACCTTAACGGAGACAGACTCCAAAATCCAGCCCCAGCATTTT. It encodes CASTLTETDSKIQPQHF. Based on the CDR3 plus reference TRBV25-1 and TRBJ1-5, the full variable domain is EADIYQTPRYLVIGTGKKITLECSQTMGHDKMYWYQQDPGMELHLIHYSYGVNSTEKGDLSSESTVSRIRTEHFPLTLESARPSHTSQYLCASTLTETDSKIQPQHFGDGTRLSIL.

This clonotype was recorded a few times. The V and J genes are TRBV24-1 and TRBJ2-2; D gene ambiguous. Germline V CDR1 and CDR2: KGHDR, SFDVKD. The CDR3 is 13 residues long. V was shortened by 10 bases and J by 0 bases, with 8 bases between the two germline ends. For the CDR3, the DNA is TGTGCCACGGCACATCCGAACACCGGGGAGCTGTTTTTT. It encodes CATAHPNTGELFF.

This clonotype was counted only a few times. The rearrangement links TRBV12-3 or TRBV12-4 to TRBJ2-2; 7 bases are shared with TRBD1. The CDR3 is 12 amino acids. The junction had 4 bases not matched to a gene; V was cut back by 6 bases and J by 9 bases. CDR3 region: CASRRQGWELFF. The CDR3 DNA reads TGTGCCAGCAGACGACAGGGTTGGGAGCTGTTTTTT.

The chain combines TRBV6-1 with TRBJ1-4, with 7 nucleotides matching TRBD1. The CDR3 runs 12 residues. After removal of 3 bases from V and 14 bases from J, the junction contained 6 bases not matched to a gene. The germline V gene encodes CDR1 MNHNS and CDR2 SASEGT. CDR3 region: CASSDQGVGLFF. The CDR3 region has the DNA TGTGCCAGCAGTGACCAGGGGGTCGGGCTGTTTTTT.

The chain joins TRBV29-1 to TRBJ2-3; 9 nucleotides agree with TRBD1. V shed 7 bases and J 1 base; nucleotides not matched to a gene: 0. Per germline, CDR1 SQVTM and CDR2 ANQGSEA. The CDR3 consists of 12 residues. CDR3: CSGDRGTDTQYF. DNA of the CDR3: TGCAGCGGGGACAGGGGCACAGATACGCAGTATTTT.

The V gene is TRBV2, the J gene TRBJ1-5, with 7 nucleotides matching TRBD1. The CDR3 runs 18 residues. V trimming: 2 bases; J trimming: 0 bases; junction bases outside the gene matches: 10. Per the germline V gene, CDR1 is SNHLY and CDR2 is FYNNEI. The CDR3 DNA is TGTGCCAGCAGTGAACCCGACAGGGCGAGTTATAGCAATCAGCCCCAGCATTTT. It yields the protein CASSEPDRASYSNQPQHF. Using reference TRBV2 and TRBJ1-5 for the parts outside the CDR3, the full variable domain is EPEVTQTPSHQVTQMGQEVILRCVPISNHLYFYWYRQILGQKVEFLVSFYNNEISEKSEIFDDQFSVERPDGSNFTLKIRSTKLEDSAMYFCASSEPDRASYSNQPQHFGDGTRLSIL.

The chain links TRBV5-1 to TRBJ1-2; perhaps TRBD1 as D (6 bases). Trimming took off 1 base at V and 6 bases at J, with 13 bases between the two ends. Germline V lookup: CDR1 SGHRS, CDR2 YFSETQ. The CDR3 covers 14 residues. CDR3 sequence reads: CASSLTQGNDGYTF. In nucleotides, the CDR3 is TGCGCCAGCAGCTTGACGCAGGGGAACGATGGCTACACCTTC.

This clonotype has just a few counts. The rearrangement joins TRBV20-1 to TRBJ2-7, with 7 bases lining up with TRBD1. The CDR3 runs 16 residues. The V gene's germline CDR1 is DFQATT and CDR2 SNEGSKA (reference sequence). Unmatched junction bases numbered 12, after V lost 2 bases and J lost 2 bases. The CDR3 reads CSARPLDRDEAYEQYF. The CDR3 bases are TGCAGTGCTAGACCCCTTGACAGGGATGAGGCCTACGAGCAGTACTTC.